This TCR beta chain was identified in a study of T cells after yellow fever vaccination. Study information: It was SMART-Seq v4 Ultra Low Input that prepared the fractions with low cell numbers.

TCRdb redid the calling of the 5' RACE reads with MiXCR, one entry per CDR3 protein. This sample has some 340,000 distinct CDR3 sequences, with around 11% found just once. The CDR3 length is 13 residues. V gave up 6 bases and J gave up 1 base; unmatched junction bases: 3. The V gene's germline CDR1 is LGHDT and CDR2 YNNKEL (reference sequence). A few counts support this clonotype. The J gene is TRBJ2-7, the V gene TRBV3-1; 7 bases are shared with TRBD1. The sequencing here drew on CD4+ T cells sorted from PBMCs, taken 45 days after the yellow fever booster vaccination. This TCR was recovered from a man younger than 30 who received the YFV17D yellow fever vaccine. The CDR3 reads CASSHRGSYEQYV. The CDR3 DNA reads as TGTGCCAGCAGTCACAGGGGATCCTACGAGCAGTACGTC.